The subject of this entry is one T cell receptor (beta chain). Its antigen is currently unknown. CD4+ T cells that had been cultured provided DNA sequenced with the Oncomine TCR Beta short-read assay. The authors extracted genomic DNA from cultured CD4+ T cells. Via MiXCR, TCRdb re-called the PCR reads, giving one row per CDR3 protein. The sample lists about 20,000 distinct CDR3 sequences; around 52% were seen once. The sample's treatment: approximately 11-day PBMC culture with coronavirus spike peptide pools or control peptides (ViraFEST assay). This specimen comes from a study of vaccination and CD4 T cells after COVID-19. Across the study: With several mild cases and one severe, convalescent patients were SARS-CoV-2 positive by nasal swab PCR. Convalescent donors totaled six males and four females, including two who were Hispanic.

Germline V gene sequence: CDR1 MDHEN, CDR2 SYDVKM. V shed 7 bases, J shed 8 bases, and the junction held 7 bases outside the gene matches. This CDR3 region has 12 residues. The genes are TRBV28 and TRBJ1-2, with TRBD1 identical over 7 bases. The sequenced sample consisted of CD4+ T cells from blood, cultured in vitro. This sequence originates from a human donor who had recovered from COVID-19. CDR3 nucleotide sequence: TGTGCCAGCAACTCGGACAGGAGGGGCTACACCTTC. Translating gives CASNSDRRGYTF.